This TCR beta chain is drawn from a study of Graves' ophthalmopathy and Graves' hyperthyroidism (dated by TCRdb to about 2018). Study-wide context: Peripheral blood samples were taken at the time of initial diagnosis, before any treatment was given. In total, 135 blood samples were TCR-sequenced: approximately 42 ophthalmopathy, under 85 hyperthyroidism and some 17 hyperthyroidism-to-ophthalmopathy patients. In five or six hyperthyroidism patients, T-cell repertoires of thyroid tissue and blood were compared. To tell Graves' ophthalmopathy apart from Graves' hyperthyroidism, and to predict which patients would progress to ophthalmopathy, the study relied on TCR beta repertoire signatures. To explore V-J signatures that distinguish ophthalmopathy from hyperthyroidism, a discovery set of 100 patients was enrolled, made up of 43 with ophthalmopathy and 55 to 65 with stable hyperthyroidism. An independent validation cohort was composed of roughly 19 hyperthyroidism patients and more than 15 patients who later progressed from hyperthyroidism to ophthalmopathy. Following sampling, methimazole starting at 30 mg daily was administered to hyperthyroidism patients, and high-dose intravenous methylprednisolone was administered to ophthalmopathy patients.

Hyperthyroidism was defined as stable when no progression to ophthalmopathy occurred within 18 months of follow-up. Hyperthyroidism patients were newly diagnosed, were aged 18 to 65 years, and had a disease duration under 2 months. Patients with other autoimmune diseases, uncontrolled infections, pregnancy or lactation were excluded. Diagnosis relied on clinical symptoms, serum thyroxine, TRAb, thyroid ultrasound and orbital computed tomography. PBMCs were isolated from around 10 ml of fresh peripheral blood by Ficoll-Paque density gradient centrifugation. Trizol reagent was used to extract the total RNA, and its quality was then checked on an Agilent 2100 Bioanalyzer. On this clonotype itself: Its cognate antigen has yet to be identified. Base qualities were left out, and no much larger clone turns up one base away.

What the study reported, not specific to this receptor: In cross-validation, the 13-signature model distinguished ophthalmopathy from stable hyperthyroidism with 87.88% sensitivity and around 84% specificity, while in the test set the corresponding values were about 79% and 69%. In validation, the model predicted ophthalmopathy progression with about 70% sensitivity and 72% to 80% specificity; roughly eleven predicted patients were CT-confirmed with GO in a median of approximately six months. No statistical method was used to set the sample size in advance, and the investigators knew which group each participant was assigned to. Most expanded thyroid clonotypes with a frequency above 0.001 also appeared in blood, which suggests that blood repertoires may reflect the immune response in the thyroid.

The CDR3, from cysteine to phenylalanine, totals 14 residues. The sequence is cut down to CDR3 DNA, 42 bases in frame from base 1. V loses 3 bases of germline sequence and J loses 3 bases, and the interval between the two ends is 12 bases. CDR1 MGHDK and CDR2 SYGVNS are derived from the germline V gene. For repertoire sequencing, the TCR beta CDR3 regions were amplified from RNA transcripts. HTBI primers and the Qiagen OneStep RT-PCR kit were used in a first-round RT-PCR, which was followed by a second-round multiplex PCR, size selection and purification. Libraries were sequenced paired-end with 100 bp reads on an Illumina HiSeq2000. For the original study's pipeline: SOAPnuke was used to process the reads, removing any read that contained adapters or uncalled bases, had a mean Phred below 15, or lacked an exact match to the constant primer or identifier. COPE v1.2.5 was used to merge the high-quality paired reads. Unique nucleotide sequences were defined as clonotypes and aligned to IMGT TRB V, D and J references using MiTCR v1.1. The analysis was limited to V-J combinations with a frequency above 0.0001, which together covered over 99% of the repertoires. For each V-J combination, a TCR clonal expansion and chaos score was defined as the ratio of F50 clonal expansion to chaos observed in the TCRdist matrix. Welch's t-statistics and random forest were used to reduce features to about 13 V-J combinations, which were fed into a naive Bayes classifier. Thyroid-blood repertoire similarity was quantified with the Morisita-Horn index. TCRdb handled the public reads itself, with Q25 trimming in fastp and clone calling in MiXCR, and kept productive beta chains. For every CDR3 protein sequence, its rows merge into one entry that carries the most common genes and DNA. These V and J calls derive from TCRdb rather than the authors' analysis. The sample table contains some 360,000 distinct CDR3 sequences; only one count was recorded for about a sixth of them. The ten largest clonotypes hold around 2.4% of the sample.

Sequencing was performed on peripheral blood. The sequence derives from an adult woman with stable Graves' hyperthyroidism. The chain employs TRBV25-1 and TRBJ2-7; D gene: possibly TRBD1, on 6 matching bases. The DNA sequence is as follows: TGTGCCAGCAGTGATCAGGGGCGGATCTACGAGCAGTACTTC. This sequence encodes CASSDQGRIYEQYF.